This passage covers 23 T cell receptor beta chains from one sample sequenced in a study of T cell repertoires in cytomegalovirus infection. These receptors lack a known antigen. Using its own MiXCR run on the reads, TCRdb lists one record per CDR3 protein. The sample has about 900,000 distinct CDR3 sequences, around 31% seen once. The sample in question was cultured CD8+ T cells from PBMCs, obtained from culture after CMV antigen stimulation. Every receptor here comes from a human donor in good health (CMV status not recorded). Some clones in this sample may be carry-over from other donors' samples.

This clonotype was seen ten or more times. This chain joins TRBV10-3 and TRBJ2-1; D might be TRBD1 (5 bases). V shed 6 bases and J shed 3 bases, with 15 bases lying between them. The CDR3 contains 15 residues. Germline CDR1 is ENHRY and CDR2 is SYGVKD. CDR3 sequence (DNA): TGTGCCATCAGGGGGCAGGGATCTCGCTACAATGAGCAGTTCTTC. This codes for CAIRGQGSRYNEQFF.

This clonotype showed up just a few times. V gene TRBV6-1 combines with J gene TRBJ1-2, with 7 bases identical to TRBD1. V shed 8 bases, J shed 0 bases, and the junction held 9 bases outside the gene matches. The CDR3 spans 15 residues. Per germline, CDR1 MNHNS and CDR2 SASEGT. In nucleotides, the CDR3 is TGTGCCAGCTACGAACAGGGGCCCACTAACTATGGCTACACCTTC. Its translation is CASYEQGPTNYGYTF.

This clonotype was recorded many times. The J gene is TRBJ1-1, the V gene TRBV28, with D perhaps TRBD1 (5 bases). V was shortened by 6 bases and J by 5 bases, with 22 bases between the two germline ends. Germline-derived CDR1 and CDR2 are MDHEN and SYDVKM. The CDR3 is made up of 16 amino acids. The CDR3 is CASRTAQGPGDTEAFF. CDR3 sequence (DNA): TGTGCCAGCAGAACGGCTCAGGGCCCGGGGGATACTGAAGCTTTCTTT.

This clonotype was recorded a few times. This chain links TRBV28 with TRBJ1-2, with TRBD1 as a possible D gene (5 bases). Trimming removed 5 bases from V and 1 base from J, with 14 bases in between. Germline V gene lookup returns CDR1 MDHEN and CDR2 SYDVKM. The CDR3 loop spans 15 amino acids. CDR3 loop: CASSARGAFNYGYTF. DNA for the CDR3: TGTGCCAGCAGTGCGCGGGGCGCCTTTAACTATGGCTACACCTTC.

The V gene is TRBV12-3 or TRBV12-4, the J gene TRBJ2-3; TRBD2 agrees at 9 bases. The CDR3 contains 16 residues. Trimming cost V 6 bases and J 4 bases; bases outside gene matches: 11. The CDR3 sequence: CASSQEAGGPADTQYF. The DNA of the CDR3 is TGTGCCAGCAGCCAGGAGGCGGGGGGGCCAGCAGATACGCAGTATTTT.

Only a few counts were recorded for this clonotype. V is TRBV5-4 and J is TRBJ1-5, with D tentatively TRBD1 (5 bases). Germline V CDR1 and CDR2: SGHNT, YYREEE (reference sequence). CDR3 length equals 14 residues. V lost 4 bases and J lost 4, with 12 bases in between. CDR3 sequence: CASSPDPGNQPQHF. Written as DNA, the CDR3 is TGTGCCAGCAGCCCCGACCCAGGGAATCAGCCCCAGCATTTT.

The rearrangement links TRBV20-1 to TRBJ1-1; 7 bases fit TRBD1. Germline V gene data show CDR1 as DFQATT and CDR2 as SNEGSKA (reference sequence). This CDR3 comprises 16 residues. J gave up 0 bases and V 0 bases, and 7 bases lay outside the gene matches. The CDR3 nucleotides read TGCAGTGCTAGAGATTGGACAGGAGGGATGAACACTGAAGCTTTCTTT. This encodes CSARDWTGGMNTEAFF.

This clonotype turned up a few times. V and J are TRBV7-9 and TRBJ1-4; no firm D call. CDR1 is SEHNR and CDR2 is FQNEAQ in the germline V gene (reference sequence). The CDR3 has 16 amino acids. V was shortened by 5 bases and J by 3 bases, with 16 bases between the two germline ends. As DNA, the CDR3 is TGTGCCAGCAGCGTAACCCCCGGGCAGTCTAATGAAAAACTGTTTTTT. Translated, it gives CASSVTPGQSNEKLFF.

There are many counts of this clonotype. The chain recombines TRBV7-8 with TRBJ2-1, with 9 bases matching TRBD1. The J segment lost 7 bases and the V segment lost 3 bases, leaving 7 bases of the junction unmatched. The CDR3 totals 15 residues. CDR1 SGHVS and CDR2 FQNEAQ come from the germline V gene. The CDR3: CASSFDRGSGNEQFF. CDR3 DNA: TGTGCCAGCAGCTTCGACAGGGGGTCGGGTAATGAGCAGTTCTTC.

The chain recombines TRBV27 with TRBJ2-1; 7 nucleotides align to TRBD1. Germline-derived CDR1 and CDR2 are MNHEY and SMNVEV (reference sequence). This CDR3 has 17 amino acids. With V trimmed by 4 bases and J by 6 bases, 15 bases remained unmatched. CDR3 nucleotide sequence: TGTGCCAGCAGTTCCCTTGGGACAGTGGAGGATCTCAATGAGCAGTTCTTC. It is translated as CASSSLGTVEDLNEQFF.

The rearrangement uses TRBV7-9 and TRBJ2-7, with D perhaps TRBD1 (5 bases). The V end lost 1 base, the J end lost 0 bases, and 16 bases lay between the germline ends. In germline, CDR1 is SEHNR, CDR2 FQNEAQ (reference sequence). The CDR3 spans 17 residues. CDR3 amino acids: CASSLVFDSELSYEQYF. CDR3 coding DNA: TGTGCCAGCAGCTTAGTGTTCGACAGCGAGCTCTCCTACGAGCAGTACTTC.

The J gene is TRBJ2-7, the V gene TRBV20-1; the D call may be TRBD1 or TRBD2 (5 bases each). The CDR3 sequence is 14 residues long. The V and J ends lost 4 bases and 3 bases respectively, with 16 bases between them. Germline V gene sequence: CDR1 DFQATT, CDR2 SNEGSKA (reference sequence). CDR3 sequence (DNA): TGCAGTGCTAAACTCCGGGACGGATACTACGAGCAGTACGTC. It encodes CSAKLRDGYYEQYV.

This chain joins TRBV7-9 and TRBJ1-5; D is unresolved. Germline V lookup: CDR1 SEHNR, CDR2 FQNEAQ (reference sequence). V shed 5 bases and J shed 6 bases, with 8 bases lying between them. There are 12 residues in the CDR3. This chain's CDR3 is CASSDFSQPQHF. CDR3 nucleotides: TGTGCCAGCAGCGATTTTAGTCAGCCCCAGCATTTT.

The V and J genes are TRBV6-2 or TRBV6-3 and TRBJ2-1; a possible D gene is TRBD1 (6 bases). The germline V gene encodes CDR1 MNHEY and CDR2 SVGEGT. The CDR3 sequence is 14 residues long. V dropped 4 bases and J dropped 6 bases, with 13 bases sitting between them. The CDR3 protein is CASSLGANINEQFF. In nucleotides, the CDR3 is TGTGCCAGCAGTTTGGGGGCGAACATCAATGAGCAGTTCTTC.

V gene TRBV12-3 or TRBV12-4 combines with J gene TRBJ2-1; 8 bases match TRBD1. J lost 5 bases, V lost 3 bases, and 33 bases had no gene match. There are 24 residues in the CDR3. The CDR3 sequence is CASSFFVVGDRTGIADPDDNEQFF. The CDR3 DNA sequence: TGTGCCAGCAGTTTTTTTGTTGTCGGTGATCGGACAGGGATCGCCGATCCTGATGACAATGAGCAGTTCTTC.

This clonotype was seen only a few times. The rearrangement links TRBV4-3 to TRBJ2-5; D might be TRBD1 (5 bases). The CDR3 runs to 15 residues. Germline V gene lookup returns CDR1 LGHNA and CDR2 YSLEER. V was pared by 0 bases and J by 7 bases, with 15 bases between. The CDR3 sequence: CASSQDGATYGTQYF. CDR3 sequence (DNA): TGCGCCAGCAGCCAAGATGGGGCTACCTATGGGACCCAGTACTTC.

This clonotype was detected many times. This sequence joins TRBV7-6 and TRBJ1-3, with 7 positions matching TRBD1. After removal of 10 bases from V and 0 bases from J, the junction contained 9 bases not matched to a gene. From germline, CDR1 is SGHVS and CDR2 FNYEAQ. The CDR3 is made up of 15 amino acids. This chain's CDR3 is CATKTTGDSGNTIYF. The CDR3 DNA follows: TGTGCCACCAAAACCACAGGGGACTCTGGAAACACCATATATTTT.

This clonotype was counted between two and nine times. The CDR3, as DNA: TGTGCCACCAGTGATCCTCCGGGACGCCTGGAGACCCAGTACTTC. The encoded protein is CATSDPPGRLETQYF. This sequence joins TRBV24-1 and TRBJ2-5; perhaps D is TRBD1 or TRBD2 (5 bases each). The CDR3 sequence is 15 residues long. Trimming left V 3 bases short and J 5 bases short, with 15 bases between. Germline loops: CDR1 KGHDR, CDR2 SFDVKD.

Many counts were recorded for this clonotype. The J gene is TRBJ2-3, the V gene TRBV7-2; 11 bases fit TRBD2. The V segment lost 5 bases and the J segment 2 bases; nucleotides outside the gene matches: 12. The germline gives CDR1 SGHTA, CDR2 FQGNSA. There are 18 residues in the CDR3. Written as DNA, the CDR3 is TGTGCCAGCAGCATCCCGGGGCTAGCGGGGGGCTCCACAGATACGCAGTATTTT. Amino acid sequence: CASSIPGLAGGSTDTQYF.

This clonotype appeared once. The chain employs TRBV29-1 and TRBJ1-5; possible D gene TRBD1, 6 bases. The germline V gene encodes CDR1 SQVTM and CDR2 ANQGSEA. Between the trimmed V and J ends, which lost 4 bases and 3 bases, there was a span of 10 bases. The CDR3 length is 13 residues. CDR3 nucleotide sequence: TGCAGCGTTGGTAGGGACAACAATCAGCCCCAGCATTTT. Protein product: CSVGRDNNQPQHF.

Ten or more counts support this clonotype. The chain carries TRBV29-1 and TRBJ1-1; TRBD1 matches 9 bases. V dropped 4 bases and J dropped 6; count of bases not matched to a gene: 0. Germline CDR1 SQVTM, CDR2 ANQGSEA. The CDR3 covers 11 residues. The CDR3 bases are TGCAGCGTTGGACAGGGGGCTGAAGCTTTCTTT. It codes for CSVGQGAEAFF.

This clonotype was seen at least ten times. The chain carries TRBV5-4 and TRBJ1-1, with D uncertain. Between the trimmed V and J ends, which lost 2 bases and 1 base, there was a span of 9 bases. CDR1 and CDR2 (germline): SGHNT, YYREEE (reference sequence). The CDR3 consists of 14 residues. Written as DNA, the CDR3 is TGTGCCAGCAGCTTAGAACGGAGGAACACTGAAGCTTTCTTT. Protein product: CASSLERRNTEAFF.

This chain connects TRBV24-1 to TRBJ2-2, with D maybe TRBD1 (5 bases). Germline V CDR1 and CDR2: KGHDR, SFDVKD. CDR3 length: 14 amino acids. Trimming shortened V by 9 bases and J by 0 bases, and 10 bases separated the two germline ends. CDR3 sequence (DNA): TGTGCCACCCAGGGCTCACCGAACACCGGGGAGCTGTTTTTT. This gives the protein CATQGSPNTGELFF.